Below, 32 T cell receptor beta chains from the same sample are listed, as sequenced in a study of molecular identifiers for immune sequencing clone quantification. Via MiXCR, TCRdb re-called the PCR reads, giving one row per CDR3 protein. The data contain about 630,000 distinct CDR3 sequences, less than 30% of them seen just once; the ten biggest clones take up about 0.84%. The sequenced material came from naive CD8+ T cells from blood, with Jurkat cell RNA spiked in. As to subset: FACS-sorted CD8+CD4-CCR7+CD45RA+ naive T cells. The source is a human donor in good health. Some libraries in this study had Jurkat cell RNA spiked in.

This clonotype showed up just once. A clone one base away is much larger, so this may be a read error. This rearrangement joins TRBV7-9 to TRBJ1-4, with D perhaps matching TRBD1 (5 bases). V shed 5 bases and J shed 6 bases, with 13 bases lying between them. This CDR3 comprises 14 residues. CDR1 is SEHNR, CDR2 FQNEAQ, per germline (reference sequence). CDR3 in amino acids: CASSLSGRDEKLFF. CDR3 DNA sequence: TGTGCCAGCAGCCTTTCAGGGCGAGATGAAAAACTGTTTTTT.

V and J are TRBV9 and TRBJ2-6; D is possibly TRBD1 (6 bases). The CDR3 spans 15 residues. Trimming stripped 4 bases from V and 4 bases from J, with 12 bases between. CDR1 and CDR2 from the germline V gene are SGDLS and YYNGEE. The CDR3 nucleotides read TGTGCCAGCAGCCCAGAGGGGGTAGGGGCCAACGTCCTGACTTTC. Translated: CASSPEGVGANVLTF.

This clonotype was counted ten times or more. This chain links TRBV13 with TRBJ2-7; 8 bases line up with TRBD2. Germline V gene data show CDR1 as PRHDT and CDR2 as FYEKMQ (reference sequence). The CDR3 spans 14 residues. V trimming: 3 bases; J trimming: 5 bases; junction bases outside the gene matches: 6. The CDR3 loop is CASSLRGAGHEQYF. DNA for the CDR3: TGTGCCAGCAGCTTGCGGGGGGCCGGCCACGAGCAGTACTTC.

This clonotype was picked up many times. This rearrangement joins TRBV27 to TRBJ2-7; no firm D call. Germline CDR1 is MNHEY and CDR2 is SMNVEV (reference sequence). The germline V and J ends were trimmed by 2 bases and 4 bases, with 9 bases remaining between them. This CDR3 is built from 13 residues. This CDR3 is CASSLTGIYEQYF. The CDR3 DNA reads as TGTGCCAGCAGTTTAACCGGAATATACGAGCAGTACTTC.

The gene calls are TRBV4-1 and TRBJ2-5; D may be TRBD2 (5 bases). In germline, CDR1 is MGHRA, CDR2 YSYEKL. V lost 4 bases and J lost 5, with 14 bases in between. The CDR3 covers 14 residues. The CDR3, as DNA: TGCGCCAGCAGCCCCAGTCCCGGGAAGGAGACCCAGTACTTC. Protein product: CASSPSPGKETQYF.

Regarding this clonotype: The conserved closing phenylalanine or tryptophan is absent in this CDR3, likely reflecting a read error. The chain uses TRBV5-6 and TRBJ2-5; D is unclear. Germline V lookup: CDR1 SGHDT, CDR2 YYEEEE. The CDR3 runs to 14 residues. V gave up 1 base and J gave up 5 bases, with 12 bases separating them. The CDR3 reads CASSLFSSPETQYS. DNA of the CDR3: TGTGCCAGCAGCTTGTTCTCTTCCCCCGAGACCCAGTACTCC.

This clonotype was seen a few times. The CDR3 sequence is CATLGRYNEQFF. In DNA form, the CDR3 reads TGTGCCACCCTTGGCAGATACAATGAGCAGTTCTTC. The chain links TRBV2 to TRBJ2-1; D is undetermined. CDR3 length equals 12 residues. The V gene lost 10 bases and the J gene lost 4 bases, with 11 bases spanning the gap. CDR1 SNHLY and CDR2 FYNNEI come from the germline V gene.

This clonotype appeared a few times. V is TRBV19 and J is TRBJ2-7; 9 bases are a match to TRBD1. The CDR3 contains 14 residues. V lost 6 bases to trimming and J lost 3 bases; unmatched junction nucleotides: 6. Per the germline V gene, CDR1 is LNHDA and CDR2 is SQIVND (reference sequence). The CDR3 DNA reads TGTGCCAGTAGCCACGGGACAGGGTACTACGAGCAGTACTTC. It is translated as CASSHGTGYYEQYF.

The chain combines TRBV19 with TRBJ1-5; D gene uncertain. Per germline, CDR1 LNHDA and CDR2 SQIVND (reference sequence). V lost 3 bases and J 0 bases, leaving 9 bases between the germline ends. The CDR3 extends over 15 amino acids. The CDR3 DNA reads as TGTGCCAGTAGTATGTTACAATATAGCAATCAGCCCCAGCATTTT. This codes for CASSMLQYSNQPQHF.

In the case of this clonotype: One base away lies a much larger clone, so this may be a sequencing read error. The CDR3 region is CASSHEAENQPQHF. CDR3 DNA sequence: TGCGCCAGCAGCCACGAAGCAGAGAATCAGCCCCAGCATTTT. V and J are TRBV4-1 and TRBJ1-5, with D uncertain. V was cut by 3 bases and J by 4 bases, with 10 bases left in between. Germline V gene sequence: CDR1 MGHRA, CDR2 YSYEKL. The CDR3 length is 14 residues.

This clonotype was found a few times. J is TRBJ2-5 and V is TRBV28; TRBD2 aligns across 8 bases. Germline assignment: CDR1 MDHEN and CDR2 SYDVKM. J was trimmed by 5 bases and V by 7 bases; bases with no gene match: 12. The CDR3 is 15 amino acids. CDR3 amino acids: CASTGLATGRETQYF. In nucleotides, the CDR3 is TGTGCCAGCACCGGACTAGCCACCGGCAGGGAGACCCAGTACTTC.

This clonotype was found a few times. The rearrangement joins TRBV9 to TRBJ1-1; 7 bases line up with TRBD1. The CDR3 consists of 16 residues. The V and J ends lost 3 bases and 0 bases, in that order; junction bases with no gene match: 8. CDR1 is SGDLS and CDR2 is YYNGEE in the germline V gene. CDR3 DNA sequence: TGTGCCAGCAGCGAGATTACAGGGGACGTGAACACTGAAGCTTTCTTT. It is translated as CASSEITGDVNTEAFF. Filled out from reference TRBV9 and TRBJ1-1, the complete variable domain reads DSGVTQTPKHLITATGQRVTLRCSPRSGDLSVYWYQQSLDQGLQFLIQYYNGEERAKGNILERFSAQQFPDLHSELNLSSLELGDSALYFCASSEITGDVNTEAFFGQGTRLTVV.

This clonotype was detected only once. The rearrangement uses TRBV6-5 and TRBJ1-4; D might be TRBD1 (6 bases). Looked up from germline, CDR1 is MNHEY and CDR2 is SVGAGI. The V end was cut by 2 bases, the J end by 7 bases, with 17 bases between. CDR3 length equals 16 residues. This CDR3 reads CASSYQTSGEGEKLFF. DNA of the CDR3: TGTGCCAGCAGTTACCAGACGTCAGGGGAAGGTGAAAAACTGTTTTTT.

This clonotype was counted ten times or more. CDR3 region: CSARDPEGPRTDTQYF. The CDR3 coding sequence is TGCAGTGCTAGAGATCCGGAGGGCCCCCGGACAGATACGCAGTATTTT. This chain connects TRBV20-1 to TRBJ2-3; tentatively, D is TRBD2 (6 bases). The germline V gene has CDR1 DFQATT and CDR2 SNEGSKA (reference sequence). Trimming pared 0 bases from V and 3 bases from J, leaving 16 bases between. The CDR3 consists of 16 residues.

In the case of this clonotype: This may come from a read error, since a much larger clone is one base off. V is TRBV28 and J is TRBJ2-3; D is undetermined. CDR3 size: 16 residues. Germline V gives CDR1 MDHEN, CDR2 SYDVKM. This chain's CDR3 is CASGLTVPSGTDTQYF. DNA of the CDR3: TGTGCCAGCGGTTTAACTGTCCCCTCAGGCACAGATACGCAGTATTTT.

A note on this clonotype: A much larger clone is a single base away; this may be a read error. The chain employs TRBV7-9 and TRBJ1-5, with 7 bases that match TRBD1. Per germline, CDR1 SEHNR and CDR2 FQNEAQ (reference sequence). The CDR3 contains 15 residues. V trimming: 4 bases; J trimming: 5 bases; junction bases outside the gene matches: 8. The CDR3 protein is CASSSEGGGYQPQHF. The CDR3 DNA sequence: TGTGCCAGCAGCTCTGAAGGGGGCGGTTATCAGCCCCAGCATTTT.

This chain joins TRBV19 and TRBJ2-1, with a weak D call TRBD2 (6 bases). Trimming left V 7 bases short and J 0 bases short, with 13 bases between. CDR1 is LNHDA, CDR2 SQIVND, per germline (reference sequence). This CDR3 contains 15 residues. The DNA of the CDR3 is TGTGCCAGTACCGCCGGGACTGGCTCCTACAATGAGCAGTTCTTC. Its protein product is CASTAGTGSYNEQFF.

There are many counts of this clonotype. This chain joins TRBV12-3 or TRBV12-4 and TRBJ2-5; D remains unclear. The CDR3 extends over 15 amino acids. V was clipped by 9 bases and J by 4 bases, with 21 bases between them. CDR3 in DNA: TGTGCCAGTTCGACATATAGGCTCCAGCGAGAGACCCAGTACTTC. Protein: CASSTYRLQRETQYF.

This clonotype was detected many times. The V gene is TRBV7-2, the J gene TRBJ2-7, with 7 bases matching TRBD1. The length of the CDR3 is 14 residues. V was clipped by 3 bases and J by 2 bases; unmatched bases: 4. Looked up from germline, CDR1 is SGHTA and CDR2 is FQGNSA. The CDR3 region has the DNA TGTGCCAGCAGCTTTTGGGACAGAGCCTACGAGCAGTACTTC. It yields the protein CASSFWDRAYEQYF.

The gene calls are TRBV9 and TRBJ1-5, with TRBD1 identical over 9 bases. Losses at the gene ends were 3 bases for V and 9 bases for J; bases not matched to a gene: 7. The CDR3 is 14 residues long. The V gene's germline CDR1 is SGDLS and CDR2 YYNGEE. CDR3 residues: CASSAGQGDRPQHF. CDR3 in DNA: TGTGCCAGCAGCGCGGGACAGGGCGATCGGCCCCAGCATTTT.

This clonotype was seen repeatedly, ten times or more. The V gene is TRBV28, the J gene TRBJ1-5; 9 bases match TRBD1. Looked up from germline, CDR1 is MDHEN and CDR2 is SYDVKM. There are 14 residues in the CDR3. Trimming removed 5 bases from V and 7 bases from J; junction bases left unmatched: 6. The CDR3 is CASSPGQGRQPQHF. DNA for the CDR3: TGTGCCAGCAGTCCGGGACAGGGTAGACAGCCCCAGCATTTT.

This clonotype showed up just a few times. This chain connects TRBV30 to TRBJ2-7, with TRBD1 as a possible D gene (6 bases). CDR1 GTSNPN and CDR2 SVGIG come from the germline V gene (reference sequence). The CDR3 has 15 amino acids. V lost 8 bases, J lost 0 bases, and 20 bases lay in between. The CDR3 DNA reads TGTGCCGCCCAGGACCCCCGGGACACCTCCTACGAGCAGTACTTC. It encodes CAAQDPRDTSYEQYF.

The CDR3 bases are TGTGCCAGCAGTGTGACTAGCGGGAGATCTGCCTACAATGAGCAGTTCTTC. It translates to CASSVTSGRSAYNEQFF. The chain carries TRBV28 and TRBJ2-1; 12 positions agree with TRBD2. J was trimmed by 2 bases and V by 5 bases; bases with no gene match: 7. Looked up from germline, CDR1 is MDHEN and CDR2 is SYDVKM. The CDR3 spans 17 residues.

This clonotype has just a few counts. The genes are TRBV20-1 and TRBJ2-7, with 7 nucleotides matching TRBD1. V shed 0 bases, J shed 2 bases, and the junction held 7 bases outside the gene matches. This CDR3 is built from 15 residues. Germline CDR1 reads DFQATT; CDR2 reads SNEGSKA (reference sequence). CDR3 bases: TGCAGTGCTAGAGATCGAGGGGGCTTGACCTACGAGCAGTACTTC. This encodes CSARDRGGLTYEQYF.

The CDR3 sequence is CASSLGVNGLYEQYF. The CDR3 region has the DNA TGTGCCAGCAGCTTGGGGGTCAATGGACTCTACGAGCAGTACTTC. This rearrangement joins TRBV7-9 to TRBJ2-7; D possibly uses TRBD1 or TRBD2 (5 bases each). The length of the CDR3 is 15 residues. Germline assignment: CDR1 SEHNR and CDR2 FQNEAQ (reference sequence). V was pared by 3 bases and J by 3 bases, with 15 bases between.

On this clonotype: A clone one base away is much larger, so this may be a read error. The gene calls are TRBV7-9 and TRBJ2-2; 9 bases align to TRBD1. Germline V gene sequence: CDR1 SEHNR, CDR2 FQNEAQ (reference sequence). The CDR3 consists of 17 residues. The CDR3 reads CAGSFSPGQGLYGELFF. The CDR3 DNA is TGTGCCGGCAGCTTTTCCCCGGGACAGGGTTTGTACGGGGAGCTGTTTTTT.

This clonotype was observed a few times. The chain uses TRBV7-2 and TRBJ1-1; D not resolved. V was shortened by 1 base and J by 4 bases, with 10 bases between the two germline ends. CDR3 size: 14 residues. Germline V gives CDR1 SGHTA, CDR2 FQGNSA. In DNA form, the CDR3 reads TGTGCCAGCAGCTTAGTGCCAGGCAGCACTGAAGCTTTCTTT. Translated: CASSLVPGSTEAFF.

This clonotype came up many times. CDR3 residues: CASVAKLSSYEQYF. CDR3 DNA: TGTGCCAGCGTCGCGAAGCTCAGCTCCTACGAGCAGTACTTC. The chain employs TRBV6-6 and TRBJ2-7; D not resolved. Germline-derived CDR1 and CDR2 are MNHNY and SVGAGI (reference sequence). V lost 8 bases and J 0 bases, leaving 14 bases between the germline ends. The CDR3 spans 14 residues.

J is TRBJ2-3 and V is TRBV4-1, with D possibly being TRBD1 (5 bases). The V end lost 0 bases, the J end lost 0 bases, and 16 bases lay between the germline ends. From germline, CDR1 is MGHRA and CDR2 YSYEKL. CDR3 length: 18 residues. The CDR3 DNA sequence: TGCGCCAGCAGCCAAGATAAAGTTTTAGGACATAGCACAGATACGCAGTATTTT. Its protein is CASSQDKVLGHSTDTQYF.

The chain joins TRBV27 to TRBJ2-7; TRBD1 aligns across 7 bases. Germline values: CDR1 MNHEY, CDR2 SMNVEV (reference sequence). The CDR3 covers 14 residues. The V and J ends lost 3 bases and 3 bases, in that order; junction bases with no gene match: 5. The CDR3 DNA sequence: TGTGCCAGCAGTTTGAACGACAGGGACTACGAGCAGTACTTC. It yields the protein CASSLNDRDYEQYF.

To note about this clonotype: Possible read error: a much larger clone is one base away. A read error is likely, as this CDR3 ends without the conserved phenylalanine or tryptophan. The chain joins TRBV12-3 or TRBV12-4 to TRBJ1-1; weak D call: TRBD1 (5 bases). The ends were cut back, 6 bases at V and 4 bases at J, with 18 bases in the middle. This CDR3 contains 15 residues. The CDR3 nucleotides are TGTGCCAGCAGCCCCCTGTTATCGGGGGGCACTGAAGCTTTCCTT. This gives the protein CASSPLLSGGTEAFL.

This clonotype was detected ten times or more. The chain recombines TRBV7-2 with TRBJ2-3; D not certain. This CDR3 spans 15 amino acids. Germline V gene lookup returns CDR1 SGHTA and CDR2 FQGNSA. V lost 5 bases and J 2 bases, leaving 14 bases between the germline ends. The CDR3 DNA reads TGTGCCAGCAGCCGGCCGAGTATGGCCACAGATACGCAGTATTTT. This encodes CASSRPSMATDTQYF.